This T cell receptor (beta chain) comes out of a study of shared clonotypes between healthy human individuals. Germline V lookup: CDR1 SEHNR, CDR2 FQNEAQ (reference sequence). The ends were cut back, 5 bases at V and 10 bases at J, with 20 bases in the middle. This CDR3 spans 14 amino acids. Assay: immunoSEQ multiplex PCR; the TCRdb copy retains only in-frame clones and omits some. The table has more than 500,000 clones, approximately 95% seen once. The material sequenced was naive CD4+ T cells sorted from blood. Stated subset: CD45RA+ positively selected. The V call is TRBV7-9, the J call TRBJ1-2; possible D gene TRBD1, 5 bases. This receptor was taken from a woman younger than 45 in good health. CDR3 nucleotide sequence: TGTGCCAGCAGCCCCTACCCCCGGGACGGCGACTACACCTTC. Its translation is CASSPYPRDGDYTF.